This TCR beta chain was found in a study of long-term antiretroviral therapy in people with HIV. A v3.0 immunoSEQ assay was performed at survey level. Some clones are missing from TCRdb's copy, which holds only in-frame ones; the method was immunoSEQ multiplex PCR. Of 17,000 or so clones in the sample, about 85% were seen once. The germline V gene has CDR1 SEHNR and CDR2 FQNEAQ (reference sequence). The CDR3 contains 15 residues. Trimming removed 4 bases at V and 8 bases at J, with 18 bases between. This chain joins TRBV7-9 and TRBJ2-1, with a possible D match to TRBD1 (6 bases). The material sequenced was unsorted PBMCs, taken around 1.2 years before starting antiretroviral therapy. The receptor was isolated from a man aged 30 to 39 with HIV. The CDR3 loop is CASSSPWGLRDEQFF. CDR3 coding DNA: TGTGCCAGCAGCTCCCCTTGGGGGCTCCGGGATGAGCAGTTCTTC. The whole variable domain, filled in from reference TRBV7-9 and TRBJ2-1, reads DTGVSQNPRHKITKRGQNVTFRCDPISEHNRLYWYRQTLGQGPEFLTYFQNEAQLEKSRLLSDRFSAERPKGSFSTLEIQRTEQGDSAMYLCASSSPWGLRDEQFFGPGTRLTVL.